This entry concerns a single TCR beta chain. No cognate antigen has been identified for it. No much larger clone exists at a distance of one base, and base qualities are not known. This entry comes from a study of blood T cell repertoires in COVID-19 (TCRdb year 2020). At the level of the whole study: The collaborator samples originated in the United States, Italy and Spain and spanned the acute and convalescent phases of COVID-19. The dataset comprised deeply sampled blood TCRbeta repertoires from subjects exposed to, actively infected with, or recovered from COVID-19. The samples were drawn from the first 160 participants of the ongoing ImmuneRACE study and from about 1,200 subjects provided by 6 global collaborators. The sample metadata nearly always contained a de-identified subject ID, COVID-19 status, age in years and sex. The repertoires were released in a freely available public database meant as a resource for research on the immune response to SARS-CoV-2. HLA class I and class II types, where available, came from metadata supplied by the sample provider rather than from assay-based typing. The prospective study material was composed of cDNA or gDNA derived from T cells, B-cell-depleted T cells, or PBMCs.

Each collaborating institution followed its own protocols to collect whole blood in K2EDTA tubes. For TCRbeta analysis, collaborator samples were shipped as frozen whole blood, as isolated PBMCs, or as DNA extracted from either sample type. The full study reports these points: The amount of clinical and demographic metadata varied by source and participant and was provided uncurated.

Trimming costs V 7 bases and J 2 bases, and their ends lie 9 bases apart. The CDR3 starts with the cysteine, ends with the phenylalanine, and has 14 residues. The CDR3 DNA has 42 bases and is translated from base 1. The germline V gene (reference sequence) specifies LNHDA as CDR1 and SQIVND as CDR2. The immunoSEQ Assay, a bias-controlled multiplex PCR, was used to amplify TCRbeta CDR3 regions from genomic DNA. As for the original processing: The number of nucleated cells in each sample was estimated by amplification of reference gene primers within the assay. To quantify the absolute abundance of each unique TCRbeta CDR3 rearrangement, sequence reads were collapsed and filtered. For each sample, productive Simpson clonality was calculated as the square root of Simpson's diversity index over productive rearrangements. This is the immuneACCESS table as TCRdb keeps it, with only in-frame sequences that have V and J called. A part of the clones is gone; compared with another copy, unresolved V genes explain less than half, and the rest is unexplained. The V and J calls and clone size are taken from that table; D and trimming were inferred from the DNA. The sample profile shows under 200,000 clones; roughly 84% of them were found once. Of the sample, less than 2% is held by the ten largest clones.

This sequence uses TRBV19 and TRBJ1-6, with the D gene too uncertain to name. This clonotype was obtained from a human donor in a cohort sampled during active COVID-19. The sample consisted of peripheral blood. For the CDR3, the sequence is CASTEEAYNSPLHF. DNA sequence: TGTGCCAGTACCGAAGAGGCCTATAATTCACCCCTCCACTTT.